The rows below give T cell receptor beta chains drawn from one sample of a study of Tregs in tolerant kidney transplant recipients. TCRdb's copy holds only in-frame clones and misses some; the assay was immunoSEQ multiplex PCR. The data hold about 81,000 clones, with 90% to 95% observed a single time. The specimen was CD4+ T cells from blood (PBMCs), collected 24 months after the transplant. These receptors all stem from a human patient who received a combined kidney and bone marrow transplant. The T cells may partly be graft donor cells. Each CDR3 is given with its conserved first and last residue. A D gene is named only where the DNA matches it firmly. Some rows have no size entry. The others give once, few or many, or a class for an expanded clone.

abundance,j_gene,v_gene,d_gene,CDR3nt,CDR3aa
.,TRBJ2-7,TRBV27,.,TGTGCCAGCAGCCTTGGGCAGGGTAGTTACGAGCAGTACTTC,CASSLGQGSYEQYF
.,TRBJ1-6,TRBV6-6,.,TGTGCCAGCAGTTACGTCCAGGGCCGATATAATTCACCCCTCCACTTT,CASSYVQGRYNSPLHF
.,TRBJ2-3,TRBV18,.,TGTGCCAGCTCCCCTACAGGGACAGATACGCAGTATTTT,CASSPTGTDTQYF
.,TRBJ1-2,TRBV19,TRBD1,TGTGCCAGTACCCCGGGACAGAACTATGGCTACACCTTC,CASTPGQNYGYTF
.,TRBJ2-3,TRBV2,TRBD2,TGTGCCAGCAGCCCGGGACTAGCGATGACAGATACGCAGTATTTT,CASSPGLAMTDTQYF
.,TRBJ2-3,TRBV18,TRBD2,TGTGCCAGCTCATCCAACCACGCGGGGGTTAGGTCAGATACGCAGTATTTT,CASSSNHAGVRSDTQYF
few,TRBJ1-6,TRBV15,.,TGTGCCACCAGCAGAGTAAATTCACCCCTCCACTTT,CATSRVNSPLHF
.,TRBJ1-1,TRBV6-1,.,TGTGCCAGCAGTTCGGGGGGACTGAACACTGAAGCTTTCTTT,CASSSGGLNTEAFF
.,TRBJ2-1,TRBV5-1,TRBD2,TGCGCCAGCAGCTTGAAACTAGCGGGAGCCGATGAGCAGTTCTTC,CASSLKLAGADEQFF
few,TRBJ1-2,TRBV7-9,.,TGTGCCAGCAGCTTTCCTACTTATGGCTACACCTTC,CASSFPTYGYTF
.,TRBJ2-1,TRBV5-4,.,TGTGCCAGCAGCTTTAAAGCAAACAATGAGCAGTTCTTC,CASSFKANNEQFF
.,TRBJ2-7,TRBV2,TRBD2,TGTGCCAGCAGTCCGAGGAGCGGGAGGTCCTACGAGCAGTACTTC,CASSPRSGRSYEQYF
.,TRBJ2-3,TRBV11-2,.,TGTGCCAGCAGCTCTCTTGGGCGGGGACCCACAGATACGCAGTATTTT,CASSSLGRGPTDTQYF
.,TRBJ2-7,TRBV5-1,TRBD2,TGCGCCAGCAGCTTGGGCTTTACTAGCGGAGCGTTCGAGCAGTACTTC,CASSLGFTSGAFEQYF
.,TRBJ2-7,TRBV5-1,.,TGCGCCAGCAGCCCAAGGGGTTACGAGCAGTACTTC,CASSPRGYEQYF
once,TRBJ2-4,TRBV6-6,TRBD1,TGTGCCAGCAGTCGACAGGGAAAAGCCAAAAACATTCAGTACTTC,CASSRQGKAKNIQYF
.,TRBJ2-3,TRBV7-2,TRBD1,TGTGCCAGCAGCCAGGGGGCGGGCACAGATACGCAGTATTTT,CASSQGAGTDTQYF
once,TRBJ2-1,TRBV27,TRBD2,TGTGCCAGCAGTTTCGGACTAGCGGGAGCTATTCTCTACAATGAGCAGTTCTTC,CASSFGLAGAILYNEQFF
.,TRBJ1-3,TRBV9,.,TGTGCCAGCAGCCCCCGGTTGCCCTCTGGAAACACCATATATTTT,CASSPRLPSGNTIYF
.,TRBJ2-7,TRBV5-1,.,TGCGCCAGCAGCTTGCCCGCGAGCTCCTACGAGCAGTACTTC,CASSLPASSYEQYF
.,TRBJ2-2,TRBV7-2,.,TGTGCCAGCAGCTTAGCAATTGAGGCCGGGGAGCTGTTTTTT,CASSLAIEAGELFF
many,TRBJ2-3,TRBV5-1,.,TGCGCCAGCAGCACGGACTACTCCACAGATACGCAGTATTTT,CASSTDYSTDTQYF
.,TRBJ2-3,TRBV5-1,.,TGCGCCAGCAGCTTGCTAGGGGATAGCACAGATACGCAGTATTTT,CASSLLGDSTDTQYF
.,TRBJ2-3,TRBV5-4,.,TGTGCCAGCAGCTTGGGTCAACTTAGCACAGATACGCAGTATTTT,CASSLGQLSTDTQYF
.,TRBJ2-3,TRBV7-3,TRBD2,TGTGCCAGCAGCTCTGGACTAGCTAGCACAGATACGCAGTATTTT,CASSSGLASTDTQYF
once,TRBJ2-7,TRBV5-1,TRBD1,TGCGCCAGCAGCTTAAGGACAGGGCAGGACGAGCAGTACTTC,CASSLRTGQDEQYF
.,TRBJ1-2,TRBV28,TRBD1,TGTGCCAGCAGTTTGAACAGGGGTAACGGCTACACCTTC,CASSLNRGNGYTF
once,TRBJ1-2,TRBV29-1,TRBD1,TGCAGCGTAGCAGGGGGTGGCTACACCTTC,CSVAGGGYTF
.,TRBJ2-7,TRBV19,.,TGTGCCAGTAGTATAGTGACAGGTCCGACCTACGAGCAGTACTTC,CASSIVTGPTYEQYF
.,TRBJ1-3,TRBV12-5,TRBD1,TGTGCTAGTGGAATGTCTCCGGGACAGCTCTCTGGAAACACCATATATTTT,CASGMSPGQLSGNTIYF
.,TRBJ2-5,TRBV5-1,.,TGCGCCAGCAGCTCGCTTAGCGGATTAAAAGAGACCCAGTACTTC,CASSSLSGLKETQYF
.,TRBJ1-3,TRBV2,TRBD1,TGTGCCAGCAGGGACCGAGGGGGCACTGGAAACACCATATATTTT,CASRDRGGTGNTIYF
once,TRBJ2-1,TRBV7-2,.,TGTGCCAGCAGCTTACTTCTAGTCTATGAGCAGTTCTTC,CASSLLLVYEQFF
.,TRBJ1-2,TRBV7-2,TRBD1,TGTGCCAGCAGCTTCCGGGACAGCTATGGCTACACCTTC,CASSFRDSYGYTF
.,TRBJ2-1,TRBV5-1,TRBD2,TGCGCCAGCAGCTTGATTCTAGCGGGGGGCAACAATGAGCAGTTCTTC,CASSLILAGGNNEQFF
.,TRBJ1-1,TRBV28,.,TGTGCCAGCAGTTTCGAGGGAGGGCACACTGAAGCTTTCTTT,CASSFEGGHTEAFF
.,TRBJ2-5,TRBV4-1,.,TGCGCCAGCAGCCAAGTGGGAGGGGGGGAGACCCAGTACTTC,CASSQVGGGETQYF
.,TRBJ2-1,TRBV29-1,TRBD1,TGCAGCGTTGAAGATCCTCTACCCCGACAGGGGTGGAGAGTGCACAATGAGCAGTTCTTC,CSVEDPLPRQGWRVHNEQFF
.,TRBJ2-6,TRBV5-1,.,TGCGCCAGCAGCTACAGCCTCTCTGGGGCCAACGTCCTGACTTTC,CASSYSLSGANVLTF
.,TRBJ1-3,TRBV19,.,TGTGCCAGTAGTCTGGACACTCCGAGCTCTGGAAACACCATATATTTT,CASSLDTPSSGNTIYF
.,TRBJ2-3,TRBV30,.,TGTGCCTGGAGTGCGACGGGTAGTGCCACAGATACGCAGTATTTT,CAWSATGSATDTQYF